One sample yielded the 5 T cell receptor beta chains listed below, sequenced in a study of cytomegalovirus exposure and HLA in healthy donors. The PCR used 60 Vbeta and 13 Jbeta primers. Clones were sequenced by immunoSEQ multiplex PCR, and TCRdb holds only the in-frame ones, with some missing. Found here are roughly 130,000 clones, roughly 8.3% of them singletons; the top ten hold 5.5%. The sample comprised PBMCs. These TCRs come from a middle-aged man in good health and CMV-seronegative.

This clone turned up a few times. The chain combines TRBV30 with TRBJ2-2; 10 bases agree with TRBD2. Germline CDR1 and CDR2: GTSNPN and SVGIG (reference sequence). Trimming removed 0 bases from V and 4 bases from J; junction bases left unmatched: 5. This CDR3 has 16 amino acids. CDR3 sequence reads: CAWSVLSGGATGELFF. The CDR3 coding sequence is TGTGCCTGGAGTGTACTAAGCGGGGGGGCCACCGGGGAGCTGTTTTTT.

This clone appeared a few times. This sequence joins TRBV7-2 and TRBJ1-1, with D unclear. This CDR3 has 15 amino acids. Between the trimmed V and J ends, which lost 4 bases and 1 base, there was a span of 13 bases. In germline, CDR1 is SGHTA, CDR2 FQGNSA. Written as DNA, the CDR3 is TGTGCCAGCAGCTCGCCCATGACGGGGAACACTGAAGCTTTCTTT. Its protein is CASSSPMTGNTEAFF.

The CDR3, as DNA: TGCGCCAGCAGCTTGGCCCCAGGGGATAGCAATCAGCCCCAGCATTTT. Translated, it gives CASSLAPGDSNQPQHF. The V call is TRBV5-1, the J call TRBJ1-5; TRBD1 is a possible D gene (6 bases). Germline V gene data show CDR1 as SGHRS and CDR2 as YFSETQ. This CDR3 is built from 16 residues. V lost 0 bases to trimming and J lost 0 bases, with 10 bases between them.

The chain links TRBV6-5 to TRBJ2-3, with D possibly matching TRBD2 (6 bases). Trimming took 6 bases from V and 0 from J, leaving 13 bases between them. This CDR3 has 15 residues. Germline-derived CDR1 and CDR2 are MNHEY and SVGAGI. CDR3 in amino acids: CASRGRTPSTDTQYF. The CDR3, as DNA: TGTGCCAGCAGGGGGAGGACCCCTAGCACAGATACGCAGTATTTT.

The V call is TRBV18, the J call TRBJ2-1; D is possibly TRBD1 (5 bases). The CDR3 length is 13 residues. Germline values: CDR1 KGHSH, CDR2 LQKENI. Trimming took off 2 bases at V and 7 bases at J, with 9 bases between the two ends. The CDR3, as DNA: TGTGCCAGCTCACCAGGGGCCGGGAATGAGCAGTTCTTC. The encoded protein is CASSPGAGNEQFF.